This T cell receptor beta chain was observed in a study of regulatory T cells in long-lasting Graves disease. This clonotype came up many times. With 0 bases removed from V and 3 bases from J, the gap between germline ends came to 12 bases. The CDR3 sequence is 15 residues long. In germline, CDR1 is SGHVS, CDR2 FQNEAQ. Combining iRepertoire HTBI primers with Arm-PCR of CDR3 regions, the authors built TCR beta libraries. TCRdb called the multiplex PCR reads again in MiXCR, with one record for every CDR3 protein. The sample consists of some 600,000 distinct CDR3 sequences, 15% to 20% of them appearing once. Time point noted: newly diagnosed GD, antithyroid drugs for less than 3 months. There was RNA extracted from PBMCs, and the TCR library was made from it. This sample also appeared in a second study, on T cells in Graves' hyperthyroidism and ophthalmopathy.

This chain connects TRBV7-8 to TRBJ2-7; possible D gene TRBD1, 6 bases. This receptor was identified in a man in his late teens or twenties with Graves disease. The sequencing used peripheral blood mononuclear cells (PBMCs), collected at new diagnosis, from a patient treated with antithyroid drugs. The CDR3 DNA follows: TGTGCCAGCAGCTTAGCGCCAGGGGACGTCTACGAGCAGTACTTC. This codes for CASSLAPGDVYEQYF.